This entry concerns a single T cell receptor beta chain. A universal primer site and UMIs were added as TCR cDNA was made by 5'RACE template switching. TCRdb re-derived calls from the 5' RACE reads in MiXCR, one entry per CDR3 protein. The table records fewer than 20,000 distinct CDR3 sequences, less than 5% of them present only once. This specimen belongs to a study of T cells after yellow fever vaccination. Study-level information: CD3, CD45RA, CCR7 and CD95 staining defined sorted EM, EMRA, CM and Tscm cells.

The CDR3 extends over 14 amino acids. The germline gives CDR1 SNHLY, CDR2 FYNNEI. The trim removed 4 bases at V and 8 bases at J, leaving 2 bases unmatched. Regarding the study as a whole: Sorted memory subsets showed almost no vaccine-responding clonotypes on day 0.

The sample in question was PBMCs, either bulk or a sorted T-cell subset (CD4+, CD8+, memory, or dextramer-sorted; not recorded which), obtained 15 days after the yellow fever booster vaccination. The V call is TRBV2, the J call TRBJ2-1; 13 bases are a match to TRBD2. The receptor's source is a man aged 25-45 years who received the YFV17D yellow fever vaccine. The CDR3 is CASSGTSGSHEQFF. The CDR3 DNA reads as TGTGCCAGCAGTGGGACTAGCGGGAGCCATGAGCAGTTCTTC.